This is a list of T cell receptor beta chains from one sample in a study of T cells in Graves' hyperthyroidism and ophthalmopathy. TCRdb re-called the multiplex PCR reads through MiXCR, storing one row per CDR3 protein. The data show over 300,000 distinct CDR3 sequences, approximately 14% seen once. Sequencing was carried out using blood. All receptors derive from a woman aged 55 to 70 with Graves' hyperthyroidism. Each CDR3 is given with its conserved first and last residue. The D gene is left open where the match is weak. Some rows mark clone size as missing; the rest say once, few, many or name a class of expanded clone.

TGCGCCAGCAGCACTCAGGGGTTTGGAAACACCATATATTTT,CASSTQGFGNTIYF,TRBV4-1,few,.,TRBJ1-3
TGCGCCAGCAGCCATGGGATGCATGGGGGACAGCTCCAAGAGACCCAGTACTTC,CASSHGMHGGQLQETQYF,TRBV4-1,many,TRBD1,TRBJ2-5
TGTGCCAGCAGCTGGCGGGGAACGGAGACCCAGTACTTC,CASSWRGTETQYF,TRBV5-4,.,.,TRBJ2-5
TGCAGTGCTAGTTACGACAGGCGCCTCAGGAACACTGAAGCTTTCTTT,CSASYDRRLRNTEAFF,TRBV20-1,many,.,TRBJ1-1
TGTGCCAGCAGTTTATTTGCGAACACCGGGGAGCTGTTTTTT,CASSLFANTGELFF,TRBV28,few,.,TRBJ2-2
TGTGCCAGCAGCCCCCTAGGGGCAGCTAACTATGGCTACACCTTC,CASSPLGAANYGYTF,TRBV27,few,.,TRBJ1-2
TGCAGCAACTCGGGACTAGCGGGAGCCTACGAGCAGTACTTC,CSNSGLAGAYEQYF,TRBV29-1,many,TRBD2,TRBJ2-7
TGTGCCACCAGTGATCGGCCTATTGGGAGGATGGGGACAAAGGTGCATTTT,CATSDRPIGRMGTKVHF,TRBV24-1,few,.,TRBJ1-5
TGTGCCAGCAGCCTTCAGGGGGCTTATGGCTACACCTTC,CASSLQGAYGYTF,TRBV12-3/TRBV12-4,many,TRBD1,TRBJ1-2
TGTGCCAGTCAGGGGGCAGGAGCAACTAATGAAAAACTGTTTTTT,CASQGAGATNEKLFF,TRBV19,few,TRBD1,TRBJ1-4
TGTGCCAGCAGACCATCGGGGGGGCAATTCAATGAGCAGTTCTTC,CASRPSGGQFNEQFF,TRBV3-1,.,TRBD2,TRBJ2-1
TGTGCTAGTGGTCCCACCCCCGACAACGAGCAGTACTTC,CASGPTPDNEQYF,TRBV12-5,many,.,TRBJ2-7
TGTGCCAGCTCACCCGCCAGTAACATGGATTCACCCCTCCACTTT,CASSPASNMDSPLHF,TRBV18,many,.,TRBJ1-6
TGCGCCAGCAGCTTGTTCGGTACAGCATCAAACAATGAGCAGTTCTTC,CASSLFGTASNNEQFF,TRBV5-1,many,.,TRBJ2-1
TGTGCCAGCAGCGGGACACAGGAGACCCAGTACTTC,CASSGTQETQYF,TRBV5-1,many,.,TRBJ2-5
TGCAGTGCTTCCCGGACGGGTAATTCACCCCTCCACTTT,CSASRTGNSPLHF,TRBV20-1,.,.,TRBJ1-6
TGTGCCAGCAGCGTAGGGGACGCGGCCCCCCGAGGCTACACCTTC,CASSVGDAAPRGYTF,TRBV9,.,.,TRBJ1-2
TGTGCCACCAGCAGGCCGGGGGGAGGGTTCGCGGAGACCCAGTACTTC,CATSRPGGGFAETQYF,TRBV15,many,TRBD2,TRBJ2-5
TGTGCTAGTGGTTCGACAGAGAAGTACGAGCAGTACTTC,CASGSTEKYEQYF,TRBV12-5,.,.,TRBJ2-7
TGTGCCAGCAGTTGGACTAGCGGGAGCAATGAGCAGTTCTTC,CASSWTSGSNEQFF,TRBV2,many,TRBD2,TRBJ2-1
TGTGCCAGCAGCGTGAATGGAGAGCGGAACACCGGGGAGCTGTTTTTT,CASSVNGERNTGELFF,TRBV9,few,.,TRBJ2-2
TGCAGTGCCCCCCACCCGAGAACTAGCGGGAGCAATGAGCAGTTCTTC,CSAPHPRTSGSNEQFF,TRBV20-1,.,TRBD2,TRBJ2-1
TGTGCCAGCAGTTTAGGTGGGGCAGGGGGTGTCAATGAGCAGTTCTTC,CASSLGGAGGVNEQFF,TRBV28,few,TRBD1,TRBJ2-1
TGCGCCAGCTCAACCGGGACAGGGAGGTCGAGCAATCAGCCCCAGCATTTT,CASSTGTGRSSNQPQHF,TRBV10-2,few,TRBD1,TRBJ1-5
TGTGCCACCAGTGACAAAGTGGAAGGAAACACCATATATTTT,CATSDKVEGNTIYF,TRBV24-1,.,.,TRBJ1-3
TGTGCCAGCAGCAGAGAGGGAGCAGGCGAGCAGTACTTC,CASSREGAGEQYF,TRBV11-2,.,.,TRBJ2-7
TGTGCTAGTGGTTTGACGTCAGGGCAGGCTTTGCAGGCGGTTGATACGCAGTATTTT,CASGLTSGQALQAVDTQYF,TRBV12-5,many,.,TRBJ2-3
TGTGCCAGCAGACCCATACCGGGCTTTAATCAGCCCCAGCATTTT,CASRPIPGFNQPQHF,TRBV27,many,.,TRBJ1-5
TGTGCCAGCAGCTCCAGATCAGCGGGGGTGAGCACAGATACGCAGTATTTT,CASSSRSAGVSTDTQYF,TRBV13,many,TRBD2,TRBJ2-3
TGTGCCACTGCACTAGCGGGGTACCAAGAGACCCAGTACTTC,CATALAGYQETQYF,TRBV5-4,.,TRBD2,TRBJ2-5
TGTGCCAGCAGTGAATCCAGGTGGGACCACTACGAGCAGTACTTC,CASSESRWDHYEQYF,TRBV25-1,few,.,TRBJ2-7
TGTGCCAGCAGTTACCCAACCCCTCCTGAAGCTTTCTTT,CASSYPTPPEAFF,TRBV6-6,many,.,TRBJ1-1
TGTGCCAGTACAGACAGGGCGGAAGAGCAGTACTTC,CASTDRAEEQYF,TRBV19,.,TRBD1,TRBJ2-7
TGCGCCAGCAGCTCCGGGACAGGGAGCCATTCACCCCTCCACTTT,CASSSGTGSHSPLHF,TRBV5-1,few,TRBD1,TRBJ1-6
TGTGCCAGCAGGCCCGCCGGGACCGGTGAATGGTTCGAGCAGTACTTC,CASRPAGTGEWFEQYF,TRBV28,few,.,TRBJ2-7
TGTGCCACCAGTGATTTTAACAGGGGACCCACGGATACGCAGTATTTT,CATSDFNRGPTDTQYF,TRBV24-1,few,TRBD1,TRBJ2-3
TGCAGTGTTAAGACAGAGACAATGACTGAAGCTTTCTTT,CSVKTETMTEAFF,TRBV20-1,many,.,TRBJ1-1
TGTGCCAGCAGCCCCCTACTAGCGGGAGGTGCGAACACCGGGGAGCTGTTTTTT,CASSPLLAGGANTGELFF,TRBV7-9,many,TRBD2,TRBJ2-2
TGTGCCAGCAGTTTGACCAATCAGCCCCAGCATTTT,CASSLTNQPQHF,TRBV28,many,.,TRBJ1-5
TGTGCCAGCCAGACACAGTCCTACGAGCAGTACTTC,CASQTQSYEQYF,TRBV2,many,.,TRBJ2-7
TGTGCCAGCAGTGTCGCCGGGACTAGCGGGAGAGTGGGAGAGCAGTACTTC,CASSVAGTSGRVGEQYF,TRBV28,few,TRBD2,TRBJ2-7
TGTGCCACCAGTGATGCCGGGACAGGGGCTGGAAACACCATATATTTT,CATSDAGTGAGNTIYF,TRBV24-1,.,TRBD1,TRBJ1-3
TGTGCCAGCAGCAGGGGGGGGACAGGGGGCGAGACCCAGTACTTC,CASSRGGTGGETQYF,TRBV11-3,many,TRBD1,TRBJ2-5
TGTGCCAGCTCGGACAGGGATTTCACCCGCGAGCAGTACTTC,CASSDRDFTREQYF,TRBV12-3/TRBV12-4,.,TRBD1,TRBJ2-7